Detailed here is one T cell receptor (beta chain). This record comes from a study of chemoradiotherapy in HPV16-positive cancers. Sequencing used immunoSEQ multiplex PCR; TCRdb keeps in-frame clones, though not all of them. This sample yields about 10,000 clones, of which around 72% are seen a single time; about 9.8% belongs to the top ten. Germline lookup yields CDR1 SGHVS and CDR2 FQNEAQ. This CDR3 is built from 15 residues. Trimming pared 1 base from V and 8 bases from J, leaving 14 bases between. This sequence was found in a human donor with HPV-associated anogenital cancer. The chain recombines TRBV7-8 with TRBJ1-4; D gene uncertain. Sampling was performed from a patient who underwent chemoradiotherapy. DNA for the CDR3: TGTGCCAGCAGCTTAGGGACGACGGACCACGAAAAACTGTTTTTT. Translation: CASSLGTTDHEKLFF.